Below are 5 T cell receptor beta chains sequenced from a single sample in a study of cytomegalovirus exposure and HLA in healthy donors. 13 Jbeta primers and 60 Vbeta primers were used for the PCR. Clones were read by immunoSEQ multiplex PCR, and TCRdb kept only the in-frame ones, dropping some. This sample carries under 200,000 clones, around 68% of them seen once, and the ten largest clones take about 2.5%. The specimen was PBMCs. The receptor source for this set is a woman in her forties in good health and CMV-seropositive.

The chain combines TRBV4-2 with TRBJ2-7, with D possibly being TRBD2 (7 bases). This CDR3 spans 16 amino acids. Germline V lookup: CDR1 LGHNA, CDR2 YNFKEQ. Trimming left V 0 bases short and J 3 bases short, with 15 bases between. CDR3 residues: CASSQDRRGPYYEQYF. As DNA, the CDR3 is TGTGCCAGCAGCCAAGATCGGCGGGGGCCCTACTACGAGCAGTACTTC.

This clone appeared a single time. This chain links TRBV4-2 with TRBJ2-1; D possibly corresponds to TRBD2 (6 bases). V lost 0 bases to trimming and J lost 6 bases, with 18 bases between them. The CDR3 runs to 17 residues. Germline values: CDR1 LGHNA, CDR2 YNFKEQ. Here the CDR3 reads CASSQDPGSGFFNEQFF. In nucleotides, the CDR3 is TGTGCCAGCAGCCAAGATCCGGGGAGCGGGTTTTTCAATGAGCAGTTCTTC.

The CDR3 nucleotides read TGCGCCAGCAGCTTAACAGGGGGCAATGAAAAACTGTTTTTT. Its translation is CASSLTGGNEKLFF. The rearrangement links TRBV5-1 to TRBJ1-4; TRBD1 aligns across 9 bases. V shed 2 bases, J shed 5 bases, and the junction held 1 base outside the gene matches. CDR3 size: 14 residues. CDR1 is SGHRS and CDR2 is YFSETQ in the germline V gene.

This chain links TRBV27 with TRBJ2-5; 8 bases line up with TRBD2. CDR3 length: 15 amino acids. The germline V gene has CDR1 MNHEY and CDR2 SMNVEV (reference sequence). V shed 6 bases, J shed 5 bases, and the junction held 11 bases outside the gene matches. The DNA for the CDR3 is TGTGCCAGCAGCCCTCAAGCGGGAGATCGGGAGACCCAGTACTTC. This sequence encodes CASSPQAGDRETQYF.

The chain joins TRBV7-2 to TRBJ2-3, with 7 bases lining up with TRBD2. The CDR3 has 16 amino acids. Germline values: CDR1 SGHTA, CDR2 FQGNSA. The trim removed 3 bases at V and 2 bases at J, leaving 8 bases unmatched. Here the CDR3 DNA reads TGTGCCAGCAGCTTCGCTAGCGGAGGACTCACAGATACGCAGTATTTT. Translation: CASSFASGGLTDTQYF.